These T cell receptor beta chains were read from a single sample in a study of blood T cells in healthy people across ages. TCRdb ran MiXCR on the 5' RACE reads and lists one entry per CDR3 protein. The sample includes some 900,000 distinct CDR3 sequences, about 44% of them seen just once. Sequencing was performed on blood. All receptors come from a man aged 25-45 years in good health. CDR3s leave out the opening cysteine and the closing phenylalanine or tryptophan. Size values are once, few and many counts, or a class for expanded clones, and some rows have none.

clone_size j_call v_call cdr3_aa
few TRBJ2-7 TRBV9 ASSVGDGTNYEQY
- TRBJ1-6 TRBV14 ASSQDPGMNSPLH
- TRBJ2-7 TRBV5-1 ASSARRDSPTYEQY
few - TRBV7-9 ASSLGQGIGYEQY
- TRBJ1-1 TRBV20-1 SAIGVDTEAF
- TRBJ1-6 TRBV20-1 SAESRDRGISPLH
- TRBJ2-3 TRBV30 AWTGYTDTQY
few TRBJ2-1 TRBV29-1 SVDLDSPDNEQF
many TRBJ2-4 TRBV7-8 ASSQRLKVDREAKNIQY
- TRBJ2-5 TRBV7-2 ASSFGSGQETQY
- TRBJ2-3 TRBV6-4 ASSSWTSEVADTQY
- TRBJ2-1 TRBV12-3/TRBV12-4 ARRNGSLSGGTGHEQF
- TRBJ2-1 TRBV6-6 ASSLTGRGSYNEQF
few TRBJ1-2 TRBV5-4 ASRDSTNYGYT
- TRBJ2-3 TRBV11-3 ASSRDSTTDTQY
- TRBJ2-1 TRBV12-3/TRBV12-4 ASSLDLDVDEQF
- TRBJ2-3 TRBV29-1 SVDQIQTDTQY
- TRBJ2-5 TRBV2 ASRRDSDNQETQY
once TRBJ1-1 TRBV5-5 ASSGQGARTEAF
- TRBJ2-7 TRBV5-1 ASRPQVSSYEQY
- TRBJ2-5 TRBV20-1 SVGPIAGQETQY
- TRBJ2-1 TRBV2 ASSSRDRVFNEQF
- - TRBV2 ASTPRGTGEETQY
- TRBJ1-2 TRBV20-1 SGPASRSSSSGYT
few TRBJ1-2 TRBV6-1 ASSVSWDSYGYT
- TRBJ2-1 TRBV6-6 ASSWDGLNEQF
many TRBJ2-3 TRBV7-2 ASSLDFTDTQY
- TRBJ2-4 TRBV5-5 ASSLASSGGHLAKNIQY
- TRBJ1-5 TRBV5-1 ASSLTTGGRQPQH
- - TRBV3-1 ASSAEGYEQY
few TRBJ1-1 TRBV29-1 SGVPGQGWNTEAF
- TRBJ2-2 TRBV7-2 ASGSPSGGANTGELF
- TRBJ1-5 TRBV24-1 ATSETGSSNQPQH
- TRBJ1-6 TRBV25-1 ASSGGGYSPLH
- TRBJ2-7 TRBV6-2/TRBV6-3 AVTGTGSYEQY
- TRBJ2-3 TRBV7-2 ASSTNQGTGKSGTQY
few TRBJ2-7 TRBV7-9 ASSAGSQSYEQY
- TRBJ2-5 TRBV4-1 ASSQDGSLETQY
- TRBJ2-7 TRBV20-1 SARDPPGTKDYEQY
- TRBJ1-1 TRBV4-3 ASSQAIVNTEAF
- TRBJ1-2 TRBV24-1 ATSPDRGDPKGYT
few - TRBV20-1 SARTGGELYEQY
- TRBJ1-2 TRBV20-1 SAVPQGNYGYT
- TRBJ1-2 TRBV6-5 ASRDPRTGTGGYT
- TRBJ2-7 TRBV20-1 SAASLTGSSYEQY
- TRBJ2-3 TRBV6-2/TRBV6-3 ASSPGTGRGSDTQY
- TRBJ2-1 TRBV11-2 ASNPTPGVGEQF
- TRBJ2-1 TRBV24-1 ATSKQGDLYNEQF